The rows below give T cell receptor beta chains drawn from one sample of a study of blood T cell repertoires in COVID-19. The table came from immunoSEQ multiplex PCR; TCRdb's copy has only in-frame clones and leaves some out. The sample contains tens of thousands of clones, roughly nine tenths of which appear only once. The sequencing input was peripheral blood. The receptor source for this set is a human donor in a cohort sampled during active COVID-19. Both conserved end residues are part of each CDR3. A D gene is named only where the DNA matches it firmly. Rows may omit the clone size; those that give it use once, few, many or a size class.

j_gene | v_gene | d_gene | len | abundance | CDR3nt | CDR3aa
TRBJ2-6 | TRBV29-1 | NA | 13 | NA | TGCAGCGTCCCAGGGGTGGGGGCCAACGTCCTGACTTTC | CSVPGVGANVLTF
TRBJ1-4 | TRBV19 | NA | 17 | NA | TGTGCCAGTAAACCCGGAGGATTAACGGCCTTTAATGAAAAACTGTTTTTT | CASKPGGLTAFNEKLFF
TRBJ1-2 | TRBV6-5 | NA | 14 | NA | TGTGCCAGCACAAAAAGGGCAGGGGACTATGGCTACACCTTC | CASTKRAGDYGYTF
TRBJ1-6 | TRBV28 | TRBD1 | 13 | NA | TGTGCCAGCAGCGACAGGGGGCCTTCACCCCTCCACTTT | CASSDRGPSPLHF
TRBJ1-2 | TRBV7-2 | TRBD1 | 17 | NA | TGTGCCAGCAGCTTACGAGACAGGGTGGATTGGGACTATGGCTACACCTTC | CASSLRDRVDWDYGYTF
TRBJ2-1 | TRBV24-1 | TRBD1 | 18 | NA | TGTGCCACCAGTGGTGACAGGGGGTCCCTACTCAGCTACAATGAGCAGTTCTTC | CATSGDRGSLLSYNEQFF
TRBJ2-5 | TRBV9 | TRBD2 | 16 | NA | TGTGCCAGCAGCGTAGGCTTTAGCGGGGGGGAAGAGACCCAGTACTTC | CASSVGFSGGEETQYF
TRBJ1-1 | TRBV7-2 | TRBD1 | 13 | NA | TGTGCCAGCAGCCTGACAGGGTTCACTGAAGCTTTCTTT | CASSLTGFTEAFF
TRBJ1-4 | TRBV10-3 | NA | 12 | NA | TGTGCCATCAGTGAGCGGGATGAAAAACTGTTTTTT | CAISERDEKLFF
TRBJ2-2 | TRBV30 | TRBD2 | 17 | NA | TGTGCCTGGAGTGTAGGGACTAGCGGGACACGCACCGGGGAGCTGTTTTTT | CAWSVGTSGTRTGELFF
TRBJ2-7 | TRBV19 | NA | 14 | NA | TGTGCCAGTACCTCCTCGGGATTTGCCTACGAGCAGTACTTC | CASTSSGFAYEQYF
TRBJ1-5 | TRBV11-3 | NA | 19 | NA | TGTGCCAGCAGCTTAGTTCAGGTGTTCGGGGTTGTGGGCAATCAGCCCCAGCATTTT | CASSLVQVFGVVGNQPQHF
TRBJ1-6 | TRBV2 | NA | 14 | few | TGTGCCAGTCAGCCGGGGGGTCGGGAATCACCCCTCCACTTT | CASQPGGRESPLHF
TRBJ1-2 | TRBV5-1 | TRBD1 | 14 | NA | TGCGCCAGCAGCAAGTCTGACAGGGTGGTTGGCTACACCTTC | CASSKSDRVVGYTF
TRBJ1-2 | TRBV15 | TRBD1 | 14 | NA | TGTGCCACCAGCACCGGGACAGCCAACTATGGCTACACCTTC | CATSTGTANYGYTF
TRBJ2-7 | TRBV7-3 | TRBD2 | 13 | NA | TGTGCCAGCAGCTTACTAGCGGGAGTCGAGCAGTACTTC | CASSLLAGVEQYF
TRBJ2-3 | TRBV3-1/TRBV3-2 | TRBD2 | 16 | NA | TGTGCCAGCAGCACCCGGGGCCTAGCGGGAGAGGATACGCAGTATTTT | CASSTRGLAGEDTQYF
TRBJ2-7 | TRBV4-2 | TRBD2 | 14 | NA | TGTGCCAGCAGCCAAGAGCGGGAGAAGTGGCAGCAGTACTTC | CASSQEREKWQQYF
TRBJ2-7 | TRBV28 | TRBD1 | 14 | once | TGTGCCAGCAGCCCGGACAGGGGGCGGTTCGAGCAGTACTTC | CASSPDRGRFEQYF
TRBJ1-2 | TRBV7-2 | NA | 16 | NA | TGTGCCAGCAGTTATCAGGGAAACCACGATAACTATGGCTACACCTTC | CASSYQGNHDNYGYTF
TRBJ2-7 | TRBV3-1/TRBV3-2 | TRBD1 | 13 | NA | TGTGCCAGCAGCTGGGACAGGGCGTCCGAGCAGTACTTC | CASSWDRASEQYF
TRBJ1-2 | TRBV9 | NA | 14 | NA | TGTGCCAGCAGCGTAGCCACAGGACTATATGGCTACACCTTC | CASSVATGLYGYTF
TRBJ2-5 | TRBV7-2 | NA | 13 | NA | TGTGCCAGCAGCACCCGACCCGGGGAGACCCAGTACTTC | CASSTRPGETQYF
TRBJ2-1 | TRBV3-1/TRBV3-2 | TRBD2 | 18 | NA | TGTGCCAGCAGCAGATCTACCCGGACTAGTGGCTCCTACAATGAGCAGTTCTTC | CASSRSTRTSGSYNEQFF
TRBJ1-1 | TRBV13 | TRBD1 | 16 | NA | TGTGCCAGCACCCTCGGGGACAGCGACCCCGACACTGAAGCTTTCTTT | CASTLGDSDPDTEAFF
TRBJ1-5 | TRBV7-2 | TRBD1 | 12 | NA | TGTGCCAGCAGCTTAGACAGGGGGCCCCAGCATTTT | CASSLDRGPQHF
TRBJ2-5 | TRBV5-4 | NA | 12 | NA | TGTGCCAGCAGCTTGGATTCTGGAGGGAAGTACTTC | CASSLDSGGKYF
TRBJ2-7 | TRBV27 | TRBD2 | 14 | NA | TGTGCCAGCAGTTTGGCGGGGGAACCCTACGAGCAGTACTTC | CASSLAGEPYEQYF
TRBJ2-1 | TRBV28 | TRBD2 | 17 | NA | TGTGCCAGCAGTCCCGGGACTAGCGGGAGGGTAGAAAATGAGCAGTTCTTC | CASSPGTSGRVENEQFF
TRBJ1-1 | TRBV25-1 | NA | 12 | NA | TGTGCCAGCAGATACGGGTACACTGAAGCTTTCTTT | CASRYGYTEAFF
TRBJ1-2 | TRBV4-3 | NA | 17 | NA | TGCGCCAGCAGCCAAGGAGGGGACAAGGGGGTGTGGTATGGCTACACCTTC | CASSQGGDKGVWYGYTF
TRBJ2-7 | TRBV11-2 | TRBD2 | 19 | NA | TGTGCCAGCAGCCCCACCCCTGGGCTAGCGGGATTTTTCTCCTACGAGCAGTACTTC | CASSPTPGLAGFFSYEQYF
TRBJ1-1 | TRBV19 | NA | 13 | NA | TGTGCCAGTAGTGCAGGAGGGAGAACTGAAGCTTTCTTT | CASSAGGRTEAFF
TRBJ1-6 | TRBV6-6 | NA | 15 | NA | TGTGCCAGCAGTTCCACCGACAGTCCTAATTCACCCCTCCACTTT | CASSSTDSPNSPLHF
TRBJ2-5 | TRBV5-1 | TRBD2 | 16 | once | TGCGCCAGCAGCTTGGCGGGACTAGCGCAGCAAGAGACCCAGTACTTC | CASSLAGLAQQETQYF
TRBJ2-3 | TRBV7-9 | TRBD2 | 15 | NA | TGTGCCAGCATCCCCCCGGGAGGTCACACAGATACGCAGTATTTT | CASIPPGGHTDTQYF
TRBJ1-5 | TRBV9 | NA | 14 | NA | TGTGCCAGCAGCGTAGATCTAGCGCTGGGACCCCAGCATTTT | CASSVDLALGPQHF
TRBJ1-4 | TRBV20-1 | NA | 13 | NA | TGCAGTGCTAGTACAGGTTCTATTGAGAAACTGTTTTTT | CSASTGSIEKLFF
TRBJ2-7 | TRBV7-2 | TRBD2 | 16 | NA | TGTGCCAGCAGAGGGACTAGCGGGGGGGCCCCCTACGAGCAGTACTTC | CASRGTSGGAPYEQYF
TRBJ2-2 | TRBV28 | NA | 14 | NA | TGTGCCAGCAGGAGGACAGTAACCACCGGGGAGCTGTTTTTT | CASRRTVTTGELFF
TRBJ2-1 | TRBV7-8 | NA | 17 | many | TGTGCCAGCAGCCCCAAGAGGGCAGGGGACTCCTACAATGAGCAGTTCTTC | CASSPKRAGDSYNEQFF
TRBJ2-4 | TRBV6-2/TRBV6-3 | NA | 18 | NA | TGTGCCAGCAGTTACCCGACTAGGAAGGGGCTAGCCAAAAACATTCAGTACTTC | CASSYPTRKGLAKNIQYF
TRBJ1-4 | TRBV4-3 | NA | 15 | once | TGCGCCAGCAGCCAAATCGGGACTGGTAAAGAAAAACTGTTTTTT | CASSQIGTGKEKLFF
TRBJ2-7 | TRBV6-5 | TRBD2 | 15 | NA | TGTGCCAGCAGATTTAGCGGGGGTTCCCCTTACGAGCAGTACTTC | CASRFSGGSPYEQYF
TRBJ1-4 | TRBV18 | NA | 15 | NA | TGTGCCAGCTCACCGGTGGCAGGGATTAATGAAAAACTGTTTTTT | CASSPVAGINEKLFF
TRBJ1-2 | TRBV30 | TRBD1 | 13 | NA | TGTGCCTGGAATCTCGGGACAGTCTATGGCTACACCTTC | CAWNLGTVYGYTF
TRBJ2-2 | TRBV16 | NA | 13 | NA | TGTGCCAGCAGCCTGACAGAAACCGGGGAGCTGTTTTTT | CASSLTETGELFF
TRBJ1-1 | TRBV5-8 | NA | 14 | once | TGTGCCAGCAGCTTGAGGACACGGAACACTGAAGCTTTCTTT | CASSLRTRNTEAFF
TRBJ2-7 | TRBV20-1 | TRBD2 | 15 | NA | TGCAGTGCTAGTACCCTAGCGGGAGGGCCGCAGGAGCAGTACTTC | CSASTLAGGPQEQYF
TRBJ2-5 | TRBV3-1/TRBV3-2 | TRBD2 | 19 | NA | TGTGCCAGCAGCCGGGGATTGCTCCCGGGACTAGAGGGGCGTGAGACCCAGTACTTC | CASSRGLLPGLEGRETQYF
TRBJ2-3 | TRBV4-2 | NA | 15 | NA | TGTGCCAGCAGCCAAGACCTTATTAGCGGAGATACGCAGTATTTT | CASSQDLISGDTQYF
TRBJ2-6 | TRBV29-1 | TRBD1 | 15 | NA | TGCAGCGCCGGGACAGGGTTGTCTGGGGCCAACGTCCTGACTTTC | CSAGTGLSGANVLTF
TRBJ1-6 | TRBV19 | NA | 14 | NA | TGTGCGAGCAAGGAGGGAGGAGGGAATTCACCCCTCCACTTT | CASKEGGGNSPLHF
TRBJ2-7 | TRBV9 | TRBD1 | 14 | NA | TGTGCCAGCAGCCCCGGGACAGGGCAATACGAGCAGTACTTC | CASSPGTGQYEQYF
TRBJ2-3 | TRBV10-1 | TRBD2 | 17 | NA | TGCGCCAGCAGTGAGGGGCAGGGCGGGAGACACACAGATACGCAGTATTTT | CASSEGQGGRHTDTQYF
TRBJ1-2 | TRBV28 | NA | 12 | NA | TGTGCCAGCAGTGCCGACAGGCTTGGCTACACCTTC | CASSADRLGYTF
TRBJ1-2 | TRBV7-8 | NA | 15 | NA | TGTGCCAGCAGCGGGTTATTAGACTATAACTATGGCTACACCTTC | CASSGLLDYNYGYTF
TRBJ2-1 | TRBV2 | NA | 17 | NA | TGTGCCAGCAGTCTTTCCGCAGGGCGAAGCTCCTACAATGAGCAGTTCTTC | CASSLSAGRSSYNEQFF
TRBJ2-3 | TRBV7-9 | TRBD1 | 19 | NA | TGTGCCAGCAGCTTAGGAAGCCTGCGGGACAGGCCTAGCACAGATACGCAGTATTTT | CASSLGSLRDRPSTDTQYF
TRBJ2-1 | TRBV4-3 | TRBD2 | 17 | NA | TGCGCCAGCAGCCAATTAACTAGCGGGGGGGCCGGAGGTGAGCAGTTCTTC | CASSQLTSGGAGGEQFF